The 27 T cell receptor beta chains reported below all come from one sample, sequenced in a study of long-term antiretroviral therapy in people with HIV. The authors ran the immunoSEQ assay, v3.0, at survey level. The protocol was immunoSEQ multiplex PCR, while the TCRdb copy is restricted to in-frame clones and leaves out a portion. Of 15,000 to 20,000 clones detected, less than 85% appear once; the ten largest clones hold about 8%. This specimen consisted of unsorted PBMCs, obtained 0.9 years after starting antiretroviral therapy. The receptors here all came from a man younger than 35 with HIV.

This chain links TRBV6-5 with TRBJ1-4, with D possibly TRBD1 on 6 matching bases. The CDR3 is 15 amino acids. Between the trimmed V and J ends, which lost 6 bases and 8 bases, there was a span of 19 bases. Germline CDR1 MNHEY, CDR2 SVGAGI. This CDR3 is CASSHYGQRGEKLFF. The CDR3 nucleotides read TGTGCCAGCAGCCACTATGGACAGCGGGGGGAAAAACTGTTTTTT.

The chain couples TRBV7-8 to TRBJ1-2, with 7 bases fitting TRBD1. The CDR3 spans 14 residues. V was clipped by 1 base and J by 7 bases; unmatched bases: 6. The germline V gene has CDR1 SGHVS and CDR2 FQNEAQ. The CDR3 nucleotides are TGTGCCAGCAGCTTAGACAGGGGAAGTAGTGGCTACACCTTC. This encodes CASSLDRGSSGYTF. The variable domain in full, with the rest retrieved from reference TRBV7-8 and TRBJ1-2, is GAGVSQSPRYKVAKRGQDVALRCDPISGHVSLFWYQQALGQGPEFLTYFQNEAQLDKSGLPSDRFFAERPEGSVSTLKIQRTQQEDSAVYLCASSLDRGSSGYTFGSGTRLTVV.

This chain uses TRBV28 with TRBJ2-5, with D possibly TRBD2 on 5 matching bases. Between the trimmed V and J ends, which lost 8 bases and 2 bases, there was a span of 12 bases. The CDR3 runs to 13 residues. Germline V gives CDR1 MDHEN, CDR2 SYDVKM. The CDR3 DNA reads TGTGCCAGCCAAAGGACTTATCAAGAGACCCAGTACTTC. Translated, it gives CASQRTYQETQYF.

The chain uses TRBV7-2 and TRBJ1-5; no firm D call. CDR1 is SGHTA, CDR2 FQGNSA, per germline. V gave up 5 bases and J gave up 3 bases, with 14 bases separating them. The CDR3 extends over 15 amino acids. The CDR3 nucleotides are TGTGCCAGCAGCATTTACGACGGCCACAATCAGCCCCAGCATTTT. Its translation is CASSIYDGHNQPQHF.

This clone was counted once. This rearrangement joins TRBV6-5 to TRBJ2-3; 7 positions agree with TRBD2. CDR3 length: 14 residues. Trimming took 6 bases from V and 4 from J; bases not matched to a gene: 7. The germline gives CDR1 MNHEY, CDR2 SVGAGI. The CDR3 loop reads CASRRLALPDTQYF. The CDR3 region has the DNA TGTGCCAGCAGGCGACTAGCTCTCCCAGATACGCAGTATTTT.

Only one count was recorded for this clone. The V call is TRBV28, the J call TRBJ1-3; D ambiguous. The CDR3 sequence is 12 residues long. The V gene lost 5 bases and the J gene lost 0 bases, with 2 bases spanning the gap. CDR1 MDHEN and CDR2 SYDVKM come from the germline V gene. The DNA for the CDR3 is TGTGCCAGCAGTCTCTCTGGAAACACCATATATTTT. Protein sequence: CASSLSGNTIYF.

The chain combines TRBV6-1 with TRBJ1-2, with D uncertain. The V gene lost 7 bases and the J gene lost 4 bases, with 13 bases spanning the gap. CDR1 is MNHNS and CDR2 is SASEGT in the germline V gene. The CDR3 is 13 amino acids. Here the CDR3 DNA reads TGTGCCAGCATCCCAGACTCCGTCTATGGCTACACCTTC. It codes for CASIPDSVYGYTF.

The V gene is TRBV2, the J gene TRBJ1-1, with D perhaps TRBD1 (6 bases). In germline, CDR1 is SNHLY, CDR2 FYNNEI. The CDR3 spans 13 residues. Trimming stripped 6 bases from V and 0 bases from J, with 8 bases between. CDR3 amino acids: CASRGQMNTEAFF. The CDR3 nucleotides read TGTGCCAGCAGAGGACAGATGAACACTGAAGCTTTCTTT.

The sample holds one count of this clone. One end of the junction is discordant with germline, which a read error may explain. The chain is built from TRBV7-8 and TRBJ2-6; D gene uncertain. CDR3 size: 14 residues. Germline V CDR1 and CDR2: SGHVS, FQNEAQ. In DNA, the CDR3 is TGTGCCAGCGGCTTCTTAACAGGGGCCAACGTCCTGACTTTC. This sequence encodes CASGFLTGANVLTF.

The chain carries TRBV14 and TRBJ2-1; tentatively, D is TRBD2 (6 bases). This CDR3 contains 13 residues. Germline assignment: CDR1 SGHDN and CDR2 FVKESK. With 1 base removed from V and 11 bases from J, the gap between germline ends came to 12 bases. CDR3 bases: TGTGCCAGCAGCCAAGCCGGCGGGAATAAGCAGTTCTTC. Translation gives CASSQAGGNKQFF.

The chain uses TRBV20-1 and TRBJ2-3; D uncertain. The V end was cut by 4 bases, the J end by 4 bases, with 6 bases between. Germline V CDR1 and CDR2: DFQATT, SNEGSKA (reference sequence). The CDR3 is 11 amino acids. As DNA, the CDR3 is TGCAGTGCTATAGACGCAGATACGCAGTATTTT. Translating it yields CSAIDADTQYF.

The DNA of the CDR3 is TGTGCCAGCAAAGGGGGCTGGGCCGGGGAGCTGTTTTTT. Translation: CASKGGWAGELFF. The rearrangement links TRBV28 to TRBJ2-2; TRBD1 matches 7 bases. CDR1 and CDR2 (germline): MDHEN, SYDVKM. Trimming removed 7 bases from V and 6 bases from J; junction bases left unmatched: 5. The CDR3 extends over 13 amino acids.

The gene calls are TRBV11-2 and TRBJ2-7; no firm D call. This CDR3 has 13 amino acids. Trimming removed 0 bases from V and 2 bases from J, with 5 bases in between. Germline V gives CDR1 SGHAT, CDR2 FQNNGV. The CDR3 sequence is CASSLERPYEQYF. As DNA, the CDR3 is TGTGCCAGCAGCTTAGAAAGGCCCTACGAGCAGTACTTC.

The CDR3 DNA is TGTGCCATCAGTGTGGGGGACAGTTCGAACTACGAGCAGTACTTC. Protein: CAISVGDSSNYEQYF. The chain joins TRBV10-3 to TRBJ2-7; 7 positions match TRBD1. The length of the CDR3 is 15 residues. Germline V gene data show CDR1 as ENHRY and CDR2 as SYGVKD. V trimming: 4 bases; J trimming: 3 bases; junction bases outside the gene matches: 9.

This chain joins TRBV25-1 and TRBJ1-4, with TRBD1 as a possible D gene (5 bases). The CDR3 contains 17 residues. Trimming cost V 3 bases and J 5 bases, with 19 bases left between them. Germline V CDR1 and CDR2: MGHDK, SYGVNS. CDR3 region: CASSDGPGPSLNEKLFF. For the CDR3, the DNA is TGTGCCAGCAGTGATGGGCCAGGGCCCTCCCTAAATGAAAAACTGTTTTTT.

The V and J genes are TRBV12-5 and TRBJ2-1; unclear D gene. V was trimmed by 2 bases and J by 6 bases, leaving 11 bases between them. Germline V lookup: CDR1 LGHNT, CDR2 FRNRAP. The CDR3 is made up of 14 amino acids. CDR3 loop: CASGLTPSVNEQFF. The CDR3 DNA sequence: TGTGCTAGTGGTTTGACCCCCTCGGTCAATGAGCAGTTCTTC.

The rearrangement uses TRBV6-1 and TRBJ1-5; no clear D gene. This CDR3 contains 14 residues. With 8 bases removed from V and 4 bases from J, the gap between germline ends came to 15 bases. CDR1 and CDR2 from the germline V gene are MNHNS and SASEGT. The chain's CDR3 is CASEGGLGNQPQHF. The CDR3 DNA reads TGTGCCAGCGAAGGAGGGCTTGGTAATCAGCCCCAGCATTTT.

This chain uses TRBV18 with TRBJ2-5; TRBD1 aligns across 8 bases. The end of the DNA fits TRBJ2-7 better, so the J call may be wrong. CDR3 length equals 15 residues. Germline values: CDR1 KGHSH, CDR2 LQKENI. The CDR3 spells CASSPPRTGTYEQYF. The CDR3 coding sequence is TGTGCCAGCTCACCACCCCGGACAGGGACCTACGAGCAGTACTTC.

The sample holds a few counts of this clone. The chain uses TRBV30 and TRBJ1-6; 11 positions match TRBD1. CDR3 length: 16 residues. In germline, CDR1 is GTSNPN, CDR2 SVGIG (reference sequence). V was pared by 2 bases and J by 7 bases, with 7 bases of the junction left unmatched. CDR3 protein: CAWSTFGTGGNSPLHF. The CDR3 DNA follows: TGTGCCTGGAGTACTTTCGGGACAGGGGGAAATTCACCCCTCCACTTT.

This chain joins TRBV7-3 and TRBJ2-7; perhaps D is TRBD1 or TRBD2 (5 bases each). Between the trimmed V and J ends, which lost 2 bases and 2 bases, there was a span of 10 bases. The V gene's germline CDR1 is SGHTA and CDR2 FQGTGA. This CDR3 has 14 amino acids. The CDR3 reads CASSLSGRTYEQYV. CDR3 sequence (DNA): TGTGCCAGCAGCTTATCGGGACGCACCTACGAGCAGTACGTC.

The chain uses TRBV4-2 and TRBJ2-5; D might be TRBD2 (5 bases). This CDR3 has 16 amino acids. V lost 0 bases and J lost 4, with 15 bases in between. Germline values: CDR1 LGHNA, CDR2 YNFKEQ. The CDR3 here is CASSQDAPGGGETQYF. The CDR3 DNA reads TGTGCCAGCAGCCAAGATGCCCCGGGCGGAGGAGAGACCCAGTACTTC.

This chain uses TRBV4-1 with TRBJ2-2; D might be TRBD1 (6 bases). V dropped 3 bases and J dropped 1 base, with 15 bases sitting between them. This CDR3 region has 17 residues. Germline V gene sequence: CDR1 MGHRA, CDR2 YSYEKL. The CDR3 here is CASSHTLRTENTGELFF. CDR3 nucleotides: TGCGCCAGCAGCCACACCTTAAGGACAGAGAACACCGGGGAGCTGTTTTTT.

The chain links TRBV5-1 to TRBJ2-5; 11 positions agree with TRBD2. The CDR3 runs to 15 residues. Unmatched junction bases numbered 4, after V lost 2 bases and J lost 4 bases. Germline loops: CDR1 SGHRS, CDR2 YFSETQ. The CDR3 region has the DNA TGCGCCAGCAGCTTTAGCGGGGGGGCCGGAGAGACCCAGTACTTC. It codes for CASSFSGGAGETQYF.

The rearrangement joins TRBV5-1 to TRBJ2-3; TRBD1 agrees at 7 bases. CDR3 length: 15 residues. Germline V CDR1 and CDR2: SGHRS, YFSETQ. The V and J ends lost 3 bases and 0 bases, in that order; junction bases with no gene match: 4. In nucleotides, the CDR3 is TGCGCCAGCAGCTCCTCAGGGGGTAGCACAGATACGCAGTATTTT. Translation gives CASSSSGGSTDTQYF.

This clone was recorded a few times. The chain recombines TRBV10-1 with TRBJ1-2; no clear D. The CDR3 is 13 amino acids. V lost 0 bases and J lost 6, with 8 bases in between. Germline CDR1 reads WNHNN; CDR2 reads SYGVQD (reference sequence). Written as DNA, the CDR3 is TGCGCCAGCAGTGAGTCGAATGGGAATGGCTACACCTTC. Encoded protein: CASSESNGNGYTF.

The CDR3, as DNA: TGTGCCAGCACAAGAACGGGACAGGACACCGGGGAGCTGTTTTTT. This codes for CASTRTGQDTGELFF. The V call is TRBV6-5, the J call TRBJ2-2; 8 bases map to TRBD1. Trimming cost V 7 bases and J 3 bases; bases outside gene matches: 7. The germline V gene has CDR1 MNHEY and CDR2 SVGAGI. The CDR3 is made up of 15 amino acids.

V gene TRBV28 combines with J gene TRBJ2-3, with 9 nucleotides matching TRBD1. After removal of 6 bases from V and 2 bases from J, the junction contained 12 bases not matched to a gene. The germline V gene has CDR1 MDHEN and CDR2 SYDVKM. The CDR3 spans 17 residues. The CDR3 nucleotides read TGTGCCAGCAGCCGGGGACAGGGCCCTCACTTCACAGATACGCAGTATTTT. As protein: CASSRGQGPHFTDTQYF.